The rows below give T cell receptor beta chains drawn from one sample of a study of cytomegalovirus exposure and HLA in healthy donors. Profiling relied on immunoSEQ multiplex PCR, and the TCRdb table lists in-frame clones only, not all of them. The table has fewer than 120,000 clones, roughly nine tenths seen once. The sequenced sample consisted of PBMCs. All receptors come from a woman aged 18-29 years in good health and CMV-seronegative. Both conserved end residues are part of each CDR3.

v_call	j_call	cdr3_aa
TRBV6-1	TRBJ2-3	CASSERTGRDTQYF
TRBV28	TRBJ1-5	CASSFRGADEPQHF
TRBV10-2	TRBJ1-2	CASSEFTQSNYGYTF
TRBV5-6	TRBJ1-2	CASSLTLNREGYTF
TRBV5-4	TRBJ2-4	CASSTGTANSQYF
TRBV28	TRBJ2-7	CASSLSSGDYEQYF
TRBV5-6	TRBJ2-4	CASSQTANIQYF
TRBV5-1	TRBJ2-3	CASSLIITDTQYF
TRBV10-1	TRBJ2-3	CASSGGQGATDTQYF
TRBV7-2	TRBJ1-3	CASSYRPPDSVSGNTIYF
TRBV28	TRBJ2-7	CASSLRTGGYEQYF
TRBV7-9	TRBJ2-7	CASSTTGGSPGQYF
TRBV9	TRBJ1-1	CASSPGDRGQVNTEAFF
TRBV27	TRBJ2-7	CASSLRAGGYLYEQYF
TRBV7-2	TRBJ2-7	CASSPLSWYEQYF
TRBV27	TRBJ1-6	CASRAAGDRLGSPLHF
TRBV4-3	TRBJ2-5	CASSQDVLRPRTQYF
TRBV9	TRBJ1-1	CASSPGQGFTEAFF
TRBV28	TRBJ1-6	CASSFGPLYNSPLHF
TRBV19	TRBJ2-5	CASSTRQENSETQYF
TRBV27	TRBJ2-7	CASSHGGRQSIYEQYF
TRBV7-6	TRBJ2-7	CASSLADSNYEQYF
TRBV4-1	TRBJ2-7	CASSQAARDEQYF
TRBV9	TRBJ2-1	CASSARGRDEQFF
TRBV7-2	TRBJ2-7	CASRRDIRYEQYF
TRBV6-4	TRBJ1-5	CASSGDRAYSNQPQHF
TRBV27	TRBJ1-5	CASSLGQRNQPQHF
TRBV28	TRBJ2-7	CASSFTRDYEQYF
TRBV4-2	TRBJ2-1	CASSRDRGDYNEQFF
TRBV20-1	TRBJ2-1	CSATLNEQFF
TRBV29-1	TRBJ1-1	CSVGAGDTEAFF
TRBV14	TRBJ1-1	CASSQLRGGNTEAFF
TRBV4-3	TRBJ2-7	CASSQERYYGTGTYEQYF
TRBV2	TRBJ1-2	CASPQDGYTF
TRBV30	TRBJ1-3	CAWNLPGTVGNTIYF
TRBV7-9	TRBJ2-7	CASSSDTISYEQYF
TRBV4-2	TRBJ2-3	CASSPRRAGSTDTQYF
TRBV5-4	TRBJ1-2	CASSLQRGDGYTF
TRBV27	TRBJ2-3	CASSLSHLAGYTDTQYF
TRBV4-1	TRBJ2-3	CASSHTEDFLGTDTQYF
TRBV4-1	TRBJ2-7	CASSQMTGVGYEQYF
TRBV5-4	TRBJ1-5	CASSLGQGLNQPQHF
TRBV7-9	TRBJ2-1	CASSETLAEYYNEQFF
TRBV5-1	TRBJ2-1	CASSLEVAGPSSYNEQFF
TRBV2	TRBJ2-5	CAGRTGGETQYF
TRBV2	TRBJ1-3	CASSYPAGGRTGNTIYF
TRBV27	TRBJ1-4	CASSLFGNGVGKLFF
TRBV6-1	TRBJ2-5	CASSDRSGRMETQYF